This passage covers 12 T cell receptor beta chains from one sample sequenced in a study of response to subunit inactivated influenza vaccine. Each CDR3 protein is one row after TCRdb ran MiXCR on the RT-PCR reads. This sample has more than 600,000 distinct CDR3 sequences, with 15% to 20% found just once. The sequenced sample was PBMCs from blood, obtained 5 days after vaccination. The receptors come from a man aged 45 to 65 who received an inactivated influenza vaccine.

Many counts were recorded for this clonotype. V gene TRBV5-1 combines with J gene TRBJ2-7; 7 nucleotides line up with TRBD1. This CDR3 is built from 14 residues. Trimming at V came to 0 bases and at J to 5 bases, leaving 5 bases not matched to a gene. Germline lookup yields CDR1 SGHRS and CDR2 YFSETQ. The CDR3 coding sequence is TGCGCCAGCAGCTTGGTAACAGGGGTAGACGAGCAGTACTTC. Translation gives CASSLVTGVDEQYF.

V is TRBV15 and J is TRBJ2-6; possibly TRBD1 for D (6 bases). V dropped 1 base and J dropped 5 bases, with 12 bases sitting between them. Germline loops: CDR1 LNHNV, CDR2 YYDKDF (reference sequence). This CDR3 is built from 16 residues. CDR3 loop: CATSRAGGNRANVLTF. CDR3 nucleotide sequence: TGTGCCACCAGCAGAGCTGGGGGCAATAGGGCCAACGTCCTGACTTTC.

The V call is TRBV9, the J call TRBJ1-3; no firm D call. The V gene's germline CDR1 is SGDLS and CDR2 YYNGEE. Deletions cut 0 bases from V and 3 bases from J, with 10 bases between. The CDR3 runs 15 residues. The chain's CDR3 is CASSVGSGGGNTIYF. In DNA form, the CDR3 reads TGTGCCAGCAGCGTAGGATCGGGAGGTGGAAACACCATATATTTT.

The V gene is TRBV7-8, the J gene TRBJ2-3; TRBD2 agrees at 9 bases. The V segment lost 0 bases and the J segment 5 bases; nucleotides outside the gene matches: 9. CDR3 size: 17 residues. Germline V gene data show CDR1 as SGHVS and CDR2 as FQNEAQ. The CDR3 sequence: CASSLAGTGLAQDTQYF. In nucleotides, the CDR3 is TGTGCCAGCAGCTTAGCAGGGACGGGACTAGCTCAAGATACGCAGTATTTT.

This clonotype turned up a few times. The chain has TRBV7-9 and TRBJ2-5; D gene uncertain. The germline CDR1 and CDR2 sequences are SEHNR and FQNEAQ (reference sequence). This CDR3 spans 9 amino acids. The V and J ends lost 5 bases and 13 bases respectively, with 8 bases between them. CDR3 nucleotides: TGTGCCAGCAGCCCGCCCCCGTACTTC. The encoded protein is CASSPPPYF.

There are a few counts of this clonotype. J is TRBJ2-5 and V is TRBV20-1, with TRBD2 identical over 9 bases. The CDR3 is 13 amino acids. CDR1 is DFQATT, CDR2 SNEGSKA, per germline (reference sequence). With 3 bases clipped from V and 5 bases from J, the junction kept 4 bases outside the gene matches. In DNA, the CDR3 is TGCAGTGCTAGCCTAGCGGGGAGTGAGACCCAGTACTTC. It codes for CSASLAGSETQYF.

V usage is TRBV4-2 and J usage is TRBJ1-5; the D is unclear. The V and J ends lost 0 bases and 0 bases respectively, with 12 bases between them. CDR3 size: 17 residues. The germline V gene has CDR1 LGHNA and CDR2 YNFKEQ. In DNA, the CDR3 is TGTGCCAGCAGCCAAGAGACTTTACAGTCTAGCAATCAGCCCCAGCATTTT. It is translated as CASSQETLQSSNQPQHF.

The V gene is TRBV12-3 or TRBV12-4, the J gene TRBJ2-1; 10 bases agree with TRBD2. The CDR3 runs 13 residues. The V and J ends lost 6 bases and 8 bases, in that order; junction bases with no gene match: 4. The CDR3 region is CASRTSGTDEQFF. In DNA form, the CDR3 reads TGTGCCAGCAGAACTAGCGGGACGGATGAGCAGTTCTTC.

This clonotype came up a few times. This chain links TRBV11-2 with TRBJ2-1, with D tentatively TRBD1 or TRBD2 (6 bases each). Trimming took off 1 base at V and 5 bases at J, with 24 bases between the two ends. Germline V gives CDR1 SGHAT, CDR2 FQNNGV. The CDR3 runs to 19 residues. The CDR3 sequence: CASSLVMRPVGGGHNEQFF. The CDR3 DNA follows: TGTGCCAGCAGCTTAGTGATGCGACCCGTAGGGGGAGGTCACAATGAGCAGTTCTTC.

This clonotype was found a few times. The rearrangement links TRBV29-1 to TRBJ2-5; D is perhaps TRBD2 (6 bases). Germline V gene sequence: CDR1 SQVTM, CDR2 ANQGSEA. Trimming shortened V by 6 bases and J by 4 bases, and 24 bases separated the two germline ends. The CDR3 has 16 residues. CDR3 sequence: CSVLSFGGANGETQYF. The CDR3 nucleotides read TGCAGCGTGTTGAGTTTCGGAGGGGCCAACGGAGAGACCCAGTACTTC.

This clonotype was found a few times. This chain uses TRBV9 with TRBJ1-3, with D tentatively TRBD1 (6 bases). The V gene lost 4 bases and the J gene lost 2 bases, with 25 bases spanning the gap. CDR1 and CDR2 (germline): SGDLS, YYNGEE. The CDR3 is 19 amino acids. The CDR3 here is CASSQAPFVGAATGNTIYF. CDR3 coding DNA: TGTGCCAGCAGCCAGGCCCCTTTTGTGGGGGCCGCAACTGGAAACACCATATATTTT.

The chain is built from TRBV5-1 and TRBJ2-5; D may match TRBD1 or TRBD2 (5 bases each). This CDR3 spans 15 amino acids. With 4 bases removed from V and 3 bases from J, the gap between germline ends came to 16 bases. Germline V gene lookup returns CDR1 SGHRS and CDR2 YFSETQ. The CDR3 nucleotides are TGCGCCAGCAGCCCGAGGGGCAGGAGTGAAGAGACCCAGTACTTC. It yields the protein CASSPRGRSEETQYF.